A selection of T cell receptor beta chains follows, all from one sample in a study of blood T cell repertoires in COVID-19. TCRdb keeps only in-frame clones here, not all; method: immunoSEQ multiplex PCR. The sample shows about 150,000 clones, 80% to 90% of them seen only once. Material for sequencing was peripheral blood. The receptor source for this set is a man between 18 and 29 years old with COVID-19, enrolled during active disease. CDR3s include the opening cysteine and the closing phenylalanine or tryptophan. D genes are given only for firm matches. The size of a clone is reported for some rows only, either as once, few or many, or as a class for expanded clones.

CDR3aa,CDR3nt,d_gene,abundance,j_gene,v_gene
CASSSSTSGEYEQYF,TGTGCCAGCAGCTCGTCGACTAGCGGGGAGTACGAGCAGTACTTC,TRBD2,NA,TRBJ2-7,TRBV11-2
CASSPDSYSNQPQHF,TGTGCCAGCTCCCCGGACAGCTATAGCAATCAGCCCCAGCATTTT,NA,few,TRBJ1-5,TRBV18
CASSFPGNRFDEQFF,TGTGCCAGCAGCTTTCCAGGGAACCGATTCGATGAGCAGTTCTTC,NA,NA,TRBJ2-1,TRBV7-9
CASSPPGDGHGYTF,TGTGCCAGCTCACCACCGGGAGACGGACATGGCTACACCTTC,NA,NA,TRBJ1-2,TRBV18
CATSDPLAGAGEDTQYF,TGTGCCACCAGTGATCCGTTAGCGGGAGCTGGCGAAGATACGCAGTATTTT,TRBD2,NA,TRBJ2-3,TRBV24-1
CASSPQAGQYEQYF,TGTGCCAGCTCACCACAAGCAGGGCAGTACGAGCAGTACTTC,NA,NA,TRBJ2-7,TRBV18
CATSQRAGENEKLFF,TGTGCCACCTCCCAACGCGCAGGGGAAAATGAAAAACTGTTTTTT,NA,NA,TRBJ1-4,TRBV27
CASSPGRGDQPQHF,TGTGCCAGCTCACCAGGCAGGGGTGATCAGCCCCAGCATTTT,NA,few,TRBJ1-5,TRBV18
CASSPTGWDQPQHF,TGTGCCAGCAGTCCGACAGGGTGGGACCAGCCCCAGCATTTT,TRBD1,NA,TRBJ1-5,TRBV28
CASSLQGFAGNTIYF,TGTGCCAGCAGCTTGCAGGGGTTCGCTGGAAACACCATATATTTT,NA,few,TRBJ1-3,TRBV5-5